These 19 T cell receptor beta chains came from one sample sequenced in a study of TIL therapy for anti-PD-1-resistant metastatic lung cancer. Time point described: pre-treatment sample, taken before nivolumab and TIL therapy. The libraries were made with immunoSEQ v3. Only in-frame clones appear in the TCRdb table, and some are missing; sequencing was by immunoSEQ multiplex PCR. The repertoire includes more than 55,000 clones, 75% to 85% of them detected once, and nearly 3% sits in the top ten. The specimen was blood, collected at baseline. These TCRs come from a person aged 25 to 80 with non-small cell lung cancer.

CDR3 sequence: CASSIGRALSGAYEQYF. For the CDR3, the DNA is TGTGCCAGTAGTATCGGTAGGGCCTTGTCTGGCGCCTACGAGCAGTACTTC. The genes are TRBV19 and TRBJ2-7; D gene uncertain. This CDR3 region has 17 residues. The germline V gene has CDR1 LNHDA and CDR2 SQIVND (reference sequence). V lost 3 bases and J lost 2, with 20 bases in between.

The V gene is TRBV10-3, the J gene TRBJ2-7; tentative D call: TRBD1 (6 bases). V lost 7 bases and J 7 bases, leaving 17 bases between the germline ends. Germline CDR1 reads ENHRY; CDR2 reads SYGVKD. This CDR3 region has 13 residues. CDR3 region: CAITNPDSREQYF. The CDR3 DNA reads TGTGCCATCACCAACCCGGACAGCCGTGAGCAGTACTTC.

The V call is TRBV5-1, the J call TRBJ2-7; D remains unclear. This CDR3 contains 12 residues. V was pared by 2 bases and J by 1 base, with 4 bases between. The V gene's germline CDR1 is SGHRS and CDR2 YFSETQ. CDR3 DNA: TGCGCCAGCAGCTTTGGATCCTACGAGCAGTACTTC. Amino acids: CASSFGSYEQYF.

The genes are TRBV3-1 (or the pseudogene TRBV3-2) and TRBJ2-7; the D gene is possibly TRBD2 (6 bases). V dropped 4 bases and J dropped 2 bases, with 12 bases sitting between them. Per germline, CDR1 LGHDT and CDR2 YNNKEL (reference sequence). The CDR3 contains 14 residues. The CDR3 protein is CASSRSGLPYEQYF. Written as DNA, the CDR3 is TGTGCCAGCAGCCGCTCGGGACTTCCCTACGAGCAGTACTTC.

This clone was recorded only once. This chain links TRBV7-3 with TRBJ2-5; 15 nucleotides agree with TRBD2. Germline V gene sequence: CDR1 SGHTA, CDR2 FQGTGA. V lost 4 bases and J lost 4; bases outside the gene matches: 7. This CDR3 is 17 amino acids long. The CDR3 loop is CASSSRPGLAGGETQYF. The CDR3 DNA is TGTGCCAGCAGCTCAAGACCGGGACTAGCGGGAGGAGAGACCCAGTACTTC.

This clone turned up a few times. V usage is TRBV7-2 and J usage is TRBJ1-1; D is unresolved. V was clipped by 2 bases and J by 1 base, with 2 bases between them. CDR3 length: 12 residues. The V gene's germline CDR1 is SGHTA and CDR2 FQGNSA. CDR3 coding DNA: TGTGCCAGCAGCTTAACGAACACTGAAGCTTTCTTT. Translating gives CASSLTNTEAFF.

This chain links TRBV13 with TRBJ2-2; D may be TRBD2 (6 bases). The CDR3 consists of 19 residues. Trimming cost V 1 base and J 1 base, with 19 bases left between them. Germline V gene sequence: CDR1 PRHDT, CDR2 FYEKMQ (reference sequence). CDR3 bases: TGTGCCAGCAGCTTAGAGGCCCTCGGGGGAATCGGGAACACCGGGGAGCTGTTTTTT. It is translated as CASSLEALGGIGNTGELFF.

The V gene is TRBV9, the J gene TRBJ1-4; no firm D call. Germline loops: CDR1 SGDLS, CDR2 YYNGEE. This CDR3 is built from 13 residues. V lost 2 bases and J lost 6, with 8 bases in between. CDR3 nucleotide sequence: TGTGCCAGCAGCGTGGGGTTGGATGAAAAACTGTTTTTT. Amino acid sequence: CASSVGLDEKLFF.

The rearrangement joins TRBV20-1 to TRBJ2-1; D gene ambiguous. CDR1 is DFQATT, CDR2 SNEGSKA, per germline (reference sequence). CDR3 length: 10 amino acids. V dropped 6 bases and J dropped 9 bases, with 9 bases sitting between them. Here the CDR3 DNA reads TGCAGTGCGGAGAGACTTGAGCAGTTCTTC. This codes for CSAERLEQFF.

This clone showed up just once. This sequence joins TRBV5-1 and TRBJ1-1, with D perhaps TRBD1 (5 bases). The CDR3 contains 13 residues. V was pared by 1 base and J by 6 bases, with 10 bases between. Germline CDR1 SGHRS, CDR2 YFSETQ. The CDR3 is CASSLTGEAEAFF. CDR3 sequence (DNA): TGCGCCAGCAGCTTGACGGGGGAAGCTGAAGCTTTCTTT.

The rearrangement joins TRBV10-3 to TRBJ1-2, with no clear D. The length of the CDR3 is 15 residues. With 2 bases removed from V and 0 bases from J, the gap between germline ends came to 10 bases. Germline values: CDR1 ENHRY, CDR2 SYGVKD. The CDR3 protein is CAISEAVGPNYGYTF. CDR3 in DNA: TGTGCCATCAGTGAGGCAGTCGGACCTAACTATGGCTACACCTTC.

The J gene is TRBJ1-1, the V gene TRBV30; D unclear. This CDR3 comprises 11 residues. CDR1 and CDR2 from the germline V gene are GTSNPN and SVGIG (reference sequence). V was clipped by 3 bases and J by 3 bases, with 5 bases between them. CDR3 sequence: CAWRGYTEAFF. The CDR3 nucleotides are TGTGCCTGGAGGGGCTACACTGAAGCTTTCTTT.

V is TRBV3-1 (or the pseudogene TRBV3-2) and J is TRBJ2-2; D is uncertain. V was clipped by 1 base and J by 7 bases, with 10 bases between them. This CDR3 has 14 residues. Germline V gives CDR1 LGHDT, CDR2 YNNKEL (reference sequence). In nucleotides, the CDR3 is TGTGCCAGCAGCCAAGTACCAGAAGGCGGGGAGCTGTTTTTT. The encoded protein is CASSQVPEGGELFF.

The chain couples TRBV7-3 to TRBJ2-1, with D unclear. CDR3 size: 15 residues. V was trimmed by 4 bases and J by 8 bases, leaving 18 bases between them. Germline CDR1 is SGHTA and CDR2 is FQGTGA. CDR3 DNA sequence: TGTGCCAGCAGCTCAAATAGTTCCCCCGGAGATGAGCAGTTCTTC. Translation: CASSSNSSPGDEQFF. The full variable domain, in which reference TRBV7-3 and TRBJ2-1 provide the parts outside the CDR3, is GAGVSQTPSNKVTEKGKYVELRCDPISGHTALYWYRQSLGQGPEFLIYFQGTGAADDSGLPNDRFFAVRPEGSVSTLKIQRTERGDSAVYLCASSSNSSPGDEQFFGPGTRLTVL.

The chain joins TRBV2 to TRBJ1-3, with D perhaps matching TRBD1 (5 bases). Germline V CDR1 and CDR2: SNHLY, FYNNEI. V was cut by 6 bases and J by 1 base, with 16 bases left in between. The CDR3 is 16 amino acids. DNA of the CDR3: TGTGCCAGCAGGGTTACAGGAGCCTCATCTGGAAACACCATATATTTT. Translating gives CASRVTGASSGNTIYF.

This clone was picked up one time. CDR3 in DNA: TGTGCCAGCAGCCAAGATCTGACCTCCTACGAGCAGTACTTC. This sequence encodes CASSQDLTSYEQYF. V is TRBV3-1 (or the pseudogene TRBV3-2) and J is TRBJ2-7; D ambiguous. The V gene's germline CDR1 is LGHDT and CDR2 YNNKEL (reference sequence). There are 14 residues in the CDR3. Trimming took 0 bases from V and 0 from J, leaving 6 bases between them.

The V and J genes are TRBV28 and TRBJ2-7; D gene ambiguous. The germline V and J ends were trimmed by 5 bases and 4 bases, with 9 bases remaining between them. The CDR3 runs 12 residues. Germline V gives CDR1 MDHEN, CDR2 SYDVKM. CDR3 in DNA: TGTGCCAGCAGTCCGACAATTTACGAGCAGTACTTC. It codes for CASSPTIYEQYF. Looking up the rest from reference TRBV28 and TRBJ2-7 gives the full variable domain: DVKVTQSSRYLVKRTGEKVFLECVQDMDHENMFWYRQDPGLGLRLIYFSYDVKMKEKGDIPEGYSVSREKKERFSLILESASTNQTSMYLCASSPTIYEQYFGPGTRLTVT.

The chain employs TRBV6-5 and TRBJ1-2, with D uncertain. Germline V gene lookup returns CDR1 MNHEY and CDR2 SVGAGI. The CDR3 has 16 amino acids. The V end was cut by 0 bases, the J end by 1 base, with 12 bases between. The CDR3 DNA reads TGTGCCAGCAGTTACTCGAAAGGACCATATAACTATGGCTACACCTTC. It is translated as CASSYSKGPYNYGYTF.

The rearrangement uses TRBV18 and TRBJ1-6, with 9 bases fitting TRBD1. The CDR3 covers 14 residues. The V gene's germline CDR1 is KGHSH and CDR2 LQKENI. V lost 6 bases and J lost 7; bases outside the gene matches: 4. This chain's CDR3 is CASSRQGENSPLHF. The DNA of the CDR3 is TGTGCCAGCTCCAGACAGGGGGAAAATTCACCCCTCCACTTT. Combining the CDR3 with reference TRBV18 and TRBJ1-6 gives the whole variable domain NAGVMQNPRHLVRRRGQEARLRCSPMKGHSHVYWYRQLPEEGLKFMVYLQKENIIDESGMPKERFSAEFPKEGPSILRIQQVVRGDSAAYFCASSRQGENSPLHFGNGTRLTVT.